This T cell receptor beta chain was recovered during a study of blood T cell repertoires in COVID-19. About the research overall: Sites in the United States, Italy and Spain provided acute and convalescent COVID-19 samples. In each case, the material was cDNA or gDNA derived from T cells, B-cell-depleted T cells, or PBMCs.

Original analysis: Amplified reference gene primers provided the basis for estimating nucleated cell counts. Method: immunoSEQ multiplex PCR; TCRdb's copy keeps in-frame clones and lacks some. For V, J and clone size, that table is used; D and trimming come from the DNA. In the table there are about 64,000 clones, roughly four fifths of which are singletons. V was shortened by 3 bases and J by 6 bases, with 14 bases between the two germline ends. CDR1 MNHEY and CDR2 SMNVEV come from the germline V gene (reference sequence). The CDR3 covers 14 residues. Sequenced: peripheral blood. The chain is built from TRBV27 and TRBJ1-1, with a possible D match to TRBD1 (5 bases). This clonotype originated in a human donor in a cohort sampled during active COVID-19. The DNA for the CDR3 is TGTGCCAGCAGTTTTGGGGCAGGGAAGGCTGAAGCTTTCTTT. It encodes CASSFGAGKAEAFF.